The entry that follows covers one T cell receptor (beta chain) sequence. The source of the sample is a study of blood T cell repertoires in COVID-19. Study as a whole: Sites across the United States, Italy and Spain contributed samples from acute and convalescent COVID-19. Sources were T cells, B-cell-depleted T cells, or PBMCs; the material itself was cDNA or gDNA.

Profiled with immunoSEQ multiplex PCR; TCRdb holds only in-frame clones, not every one. The table has approximately 470,000 clones, roughly 85% seen once. The V end lost 0 bases, the J end lost 9 bases, and 12 bases lay between the germline ends. The CDR3 contains 14 residues. CDR1 and CDR2 from the germline V gene are LNHDA and SQIVND (reference sequence). Sequencing input: peripheral blood. The chain is built from TRBV19 and TRBJ2-1; perhaps TRBD1 as D (6 bases). The origin of this receptor is a human donor in a cohort sampled during active COVID-19. CDR3 loop: CASSIDRLGGEQFF. The CDR3 DNA reads as TGTGCCAGTAGTATAGATCGTCTAGGGGGTGAGCAGTTCTTC.